The rows below give T cell receptor beta chains drawn from one sample of a study of cytomegalovirus exposure and HLA in healthy donors. The data were produced by immunoSEQ multiplex PCR, yet TCRdb's version contains in-frame clones alone and is incomplete. In total, the table holds around 140,000 clones. The sample was PBMCs. All receptors come from a man aged 18 to 30 in good health and CMV-seronegative. The CDR3 runs from the conserved cysteine through the conserved F or W. The D gene is left open where the match is weak.

>TRBD1|TRBV7-9|TRBJ2-7
TGTGCCAGCAGCCCGGGACAGATCTACGAGCAGTACTTC
CASSPGQIYEQYF
>-|TRBV11-2|TRBJ2-3
TGTGCCAGCAGCGCTACCCTAGATACGCAGTATTTT
CASSATLDTQYF
>-|TRBV28|TRBJ2-7
TGTGCCAGCAGTCGGGGGAAGGGCTACGAGCAGTACTTC
CASSRGKGYEQYF
>-|TRBV28|TRBJ2-7
TGTGCCAGCTCATTGCCGGGACAACCTTGGGAGCAGTACTTC
CASSLPGQPWEQYF
>-|TRBV6-6|TRBJ2-7
TGTGCCAGCGGCCCCACCGGGTACGAGCAGTACTTC
CASGPTGYEQYF
>-|TRBV4-1|TRBJ1-1
TGCGCCAGCAGCCAAGAGGGGCCCCCAAGCAGGAACACTGAAGCTTTCTTT
CASSQEGPPSRNTEAFF
>TRBD1|TRBV19|TRBJ2-5
TGTGCCAGTAGCCTCGTGACAGGGGGTATAGAGACCCAGTACTTC
CASSLVTGGIETQYF
>-|TRBV2|TRBJ2-1
TGTGCCAGCAGGCCAGGATACTACAATGAGCAGTTCTTC
CASRPGYYNEQFF
>-|TRBV7-9|TRBJ2-4
TGTGCCAGCAGCTTATTACAGAACATTCAGTACTTC
CASSLLQNIQYF
>-|TRBV5-1|TRBJ2-7
TGCGCCAGCAGCTTGGGGGGTAGCCGAACGGGAGCCTCCGAGCAGTACTTC
CASSLGGSRTGASEQYF
>TRBD2|TRBV4-3|TRBJ2-7
TGCGCCAGCAGCCAAGCGGGGGGATCCTACGAGCAGTACTTC
CASSQAGGSYEQYF
>TRBD1|TRBV29-1|TRBJ1-2
TGCAGCGTTATTAGGACAGGGGATGGCTACACCTTC
CSVIRTGDGYTF
>-|TRBV10-3|TRBJ2-6
TGTGCCATCAGTGATCGGGAACCTGGGGCCAACGTCCTGACTTTC
CAISDREPGANVLTF
>TRBD2|TRBV7-9|TRBJ2-7
TGTGCCAGCAGCCCCCTACTAGCGGGAGGGAATACTGGCTACGAGCAGTACTTC
CASSPLLAGGNTGYEQYF
>TRBD1|TRBV28|TRBJ1-1
TGTGCCAGCAGTTTACCCCTCGGGACAGCCACTGAAGCTTTCTTT
CASSLPLGTATEAFF
>TRBD2|TRBV6-1|TRBJ2-3
TGTGCCAGCAGTGGAGAGGGACTACGCACAGATACGCAGTATTTT
CASSGEGLRTDTQYF
>-|TRBV30|TRBJ1-5
TGTGCCTGGAGTGTTGGGCAGGACCAGGGGCCCCAGCATTTT
CAWSVGQDQGPQHF
>-|TRBV28|TRBJ1-4
TGTGCCAGCAGTTTATTAACCGTGAGAGAAAAACTGTTTTTT
CASSLLTVREKLFF
>-|TRBV7-6|TRBJ1-1
TGTGCCAGCAGCTCCAGACAGTTGAACACTGAAGCTTTCTTT
CASSSRQLNTEAFF
>TRBD2|TRBV5-1|TRBJ2-1
TGCGCCAGCAGGACTCAGCCGGGACTAGCTAGCCATGAGCAGTTCTTC
CASRTQPGLASHEQFF
>-|TRBV9|TRBJ1-6
TGTGCCAGCAGCGTAGCGCCAGGGGTCAACTCACCCCTCCACTTT
CASSVAPGVNSPLHF
>TRBD1|TRBV27|TRBJ1-5
TGTGCCAGCAGTCTAATTGGGACAGGGGGCTATGTGCCCCAGCATTTT
CASSLIGTGGYVPQHF
>TRBD2|TRBV7-8|TRBJ2-7
TGTGCCAGCAGCACACTAGCGGGGGGTCACTACGAGCAGTACTTC
CASSTLAGGHYEQYF
>-|TRBV4-3|TRBJ1-2
TGCGCCAGCAGCCAAGCAACAGGGTACGGCTATGGCTACACCTTC
CASSQATGYGYGYTF
>TRBD1|TRBV7-6|TRBJ2-5
TGTGCCAGCAGCCCCTATGGACAGGGGGAGACCCAGTACTTC
CASSPYGQGETQYF
>TRBD1|TRBV7-8|TRBJ2-7
TGTGCCAGCAGCGCGACAGGGGGGGGTAACTACGAGCAGTACTTC
CASSATGGGNYEQYF
>-|TRBV5-1|TRBJ1-1
TGCGCCAGCAGCTTGGATGGAGGTATGAACACTGAAGCTTTCTTT
CASSLDGGMNTEAFF
>TRBD2|TRBV5-4|TRBJ2-3
TGTGCCAGCAGCTCATGGACTAGCGAAACAGATACGCAGTATTTT
CASSSWTSETDTQYF
>TRBD1|TRBV6-5|TRBJ1-4
TGTGCCAGCAGTTTTAGACAGGGTGAAAAACTGTTTTTT
CASSFRQGEKLFF
>TRBD1|TRBV19|TRBJ1-2
TGTGCCACCCGACAGGGGGAGAACTATGGCTACACCTTT
CATRQGENYGYTF
>TRBD2|TRBV27|TRBJ2-3
TGTGCCAGCAGTCCCGTGACCACTAGCGGCCAACGCACAGATACGCAGTATTTT
CASSPVTTSGQRTDTQYF
>TRBD1|TRBV5-1|TRBJ2-2
TGCGCCAGCAGCCACCCCGGACAGGGTATCACCGGGGAGCTGTTTTTT
CASSHPGQGITGELFF
>TRBD1|TRBV6-1|TRBJ1-6
TGTGCCAGCAGTGACTTGGGACAGGGGAATTCACCCCTCCACTTT
CASSDLGQGNSPLHF
>-|TRBV6-5|TRBJ1-1
TGTGCCAGCAGCCGGAACACTGAAGCTTTCTTT
CASSRNTEAFF
>-|TRBV7-9|TRBJ1-1
TGTGCCAGCAGCCCCTCCGGAGGGGCGATGAACACTGAAGCTTTCTTT
CASSPSGGAMNTEAFF
>-|TRBV27|TRBJ1-2
TGTGCCAGCAGTCCCGGGACTGCAGCTAACTATGGCTACACCTTC
CASSPGTAANYGYTF
>TRBD2|TRBV29-1|TRBJ2-3
TGCAGCGTCGCTCAAACTAGCGGGGGGGCGGATACGCAGTATTTT
CSVAQTSGGADTQYF
>TRBD1|TRBV4-3|TRBJ1-5
TGCGCCAGCAGCCAGGACAGGGGTTCGGGCCAGCCCCAGCATTTT
CASSQDRGSGQPQHF
>TRBD1|TRBV6-5|TRBJ1-1
TGTGCCAGCACCAAGGACAGGGTGGTGAGGGATGAAGCTTTCTTT
CASTKDRVVRDEAFF
>TRBD2|TRBV7-3|TRBJ2-5
TGTGCCTCGGGGGGACCCCCAATTGAAGAGACCCAGTACTTC
CASGGPPIEETQYF
>-|TRBV4-2|TRBJ2-5
TGTGCCAGCAGCCAAGATTCGGAGGGGGCAGAGGAGCAGTACTTC
CASSQDSEGAEEQYF
>-|TRBV19|TRBJ2-7
TGTGCCAGTAGTACTCCGGGACACCTCTCCTACGAGCAGTACTTC
CASSTPGHLSYEQYF
>-|TRBV29-1|TRBJ2-4
TGCAGCGTTGAAGAGGGGGGACTAGCCAAAAACATTCAGTACTTC
CSVEEGGLAKNIQYF
>TRBD2|TRBV7-6|TRBJ2-7
TGTGCCAGCAGCCTAAAGACGGGAGGGTCCTACGAGCAGTACTTC
CASSLKTGGSYEQYF
>TRBD2|TRBV7-2|TRBJ2-1
TGTGCCAGCAGCTTGGATAGCGGGATAGGTGGTGAGCAGTTCTTC
CASSLDSGIGGEQFF
>TRBD1|TRBV7-2|TRBJ1-5
TGTGCCAGCAGTCTCAGACAGGGGAATCAGCCCCAGCATTTT
CASSLRQGNQPQHF
>-|TRBV16|TRBJ1-2
TGTGCCAGCAGCCAACAACGCCCAGACTACTATGGCTACACCTTC
CASSQQRPDYYGYTF
>-|TRBV28|TRBJ2-4
TGTGCCAGCAGTTCCCCCGGGGGGAATTGGGGTTCCAGGGGAGCCAAAAACATTCAGTACTTC
CASSSPGGNWGSRGAKNIQYF
>-|TRBV18|TRBJ2-4
TGTGCCAGCTCACCACCGCCAGGGAAAAACATTCAGTACTTC
CASSPPPGKNIQYF